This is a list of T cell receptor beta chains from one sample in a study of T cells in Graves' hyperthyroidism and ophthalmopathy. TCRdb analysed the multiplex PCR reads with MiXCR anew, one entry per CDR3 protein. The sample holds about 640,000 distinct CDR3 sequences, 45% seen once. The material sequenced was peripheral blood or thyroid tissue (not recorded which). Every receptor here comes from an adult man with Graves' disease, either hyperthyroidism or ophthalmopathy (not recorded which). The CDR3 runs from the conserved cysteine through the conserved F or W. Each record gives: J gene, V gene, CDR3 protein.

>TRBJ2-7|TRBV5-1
CASSPTEGRDEQYF
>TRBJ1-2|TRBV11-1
CASTRPGANYGYTF
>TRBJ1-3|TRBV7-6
CASSKGQGGNTIYF
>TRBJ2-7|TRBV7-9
CASTSRWGDYEQYF
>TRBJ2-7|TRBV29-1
CSVRQGVYEQYF
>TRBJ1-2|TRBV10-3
CANFRGRGGYTF
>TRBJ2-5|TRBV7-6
CASSLARRGGVQETQYF
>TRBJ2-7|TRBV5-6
CASSSGGRVHEQYF
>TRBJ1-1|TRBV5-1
CASSFSRVNTEAFF
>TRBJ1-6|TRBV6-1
CASSRRRNNSPLHF
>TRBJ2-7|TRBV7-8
CASSLGGRNSYEQYF
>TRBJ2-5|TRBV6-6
CASRQGVETQYF
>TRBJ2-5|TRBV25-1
CASSDLRQETQYF
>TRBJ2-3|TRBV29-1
CTSRVGDTQYF
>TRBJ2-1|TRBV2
CASSEGNGAGYEQFF
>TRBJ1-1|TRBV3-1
CASSQPGTANTEAFF
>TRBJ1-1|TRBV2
CASREPDTEAFF
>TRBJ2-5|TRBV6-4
CASTLDRDPETQYF
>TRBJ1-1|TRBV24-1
CATSDAGQGMNTEAFF
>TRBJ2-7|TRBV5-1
CASSLDTGVGNEQYF
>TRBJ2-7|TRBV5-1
CASSYSTEDSYEQYF
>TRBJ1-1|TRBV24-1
CAISGFTEAFF
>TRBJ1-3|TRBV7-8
CASSPRTGSSGNTIYF
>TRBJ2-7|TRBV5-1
CASSLVPSGSLSHEQYF